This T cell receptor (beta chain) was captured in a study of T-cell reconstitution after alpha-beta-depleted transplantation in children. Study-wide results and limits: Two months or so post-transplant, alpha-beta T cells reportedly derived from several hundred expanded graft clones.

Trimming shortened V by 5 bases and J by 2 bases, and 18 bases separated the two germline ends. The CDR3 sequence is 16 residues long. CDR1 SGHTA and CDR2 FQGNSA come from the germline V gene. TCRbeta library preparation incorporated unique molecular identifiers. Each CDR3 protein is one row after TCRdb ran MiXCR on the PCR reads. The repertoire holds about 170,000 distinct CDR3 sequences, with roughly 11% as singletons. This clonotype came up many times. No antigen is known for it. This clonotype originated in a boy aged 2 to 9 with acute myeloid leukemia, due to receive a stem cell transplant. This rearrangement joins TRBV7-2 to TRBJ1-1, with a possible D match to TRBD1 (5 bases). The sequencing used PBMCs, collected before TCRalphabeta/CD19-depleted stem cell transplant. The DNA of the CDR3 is TGTGCCAGCAGCAGATTTCCCAGACAGAGCAACACTGAAGCTTTCTTT. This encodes CASSRFPRQSNTEAFF. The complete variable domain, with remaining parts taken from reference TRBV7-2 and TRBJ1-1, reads GAGVSQSPSNKVTEKGKDVELRCDPISGHTALYWYRQSLGQGLEFLIYFQGNSAPDKSGLPSDRFSAERTGGSVSTLTIQRTQQEDSAVYLCASSRFPRQSNTEAFFGQGTRLTVV.